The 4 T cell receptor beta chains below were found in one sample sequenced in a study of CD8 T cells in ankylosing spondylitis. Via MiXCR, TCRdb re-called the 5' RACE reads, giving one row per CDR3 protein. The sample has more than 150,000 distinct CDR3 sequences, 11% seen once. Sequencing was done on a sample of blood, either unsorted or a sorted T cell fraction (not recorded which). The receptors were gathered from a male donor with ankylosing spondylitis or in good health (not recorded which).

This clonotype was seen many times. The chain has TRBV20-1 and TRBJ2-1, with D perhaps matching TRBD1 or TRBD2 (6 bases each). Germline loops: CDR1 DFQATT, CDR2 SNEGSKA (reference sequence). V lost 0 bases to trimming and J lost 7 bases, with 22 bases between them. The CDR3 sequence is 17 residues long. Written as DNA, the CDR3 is TGCAGTGCTAGAGATCTAGCGACTAGGGGGTCTCGAAATGAGCAGTTCTTC. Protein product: CSARDLATRGSRNEQFF.

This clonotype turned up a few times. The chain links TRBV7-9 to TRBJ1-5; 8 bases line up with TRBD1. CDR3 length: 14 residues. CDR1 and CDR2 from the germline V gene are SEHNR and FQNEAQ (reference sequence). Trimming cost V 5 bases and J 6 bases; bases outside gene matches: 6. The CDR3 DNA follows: TGTGCCAGCAGCCGGACAGGGTCGGGTCAGCCCCAGCATTTT. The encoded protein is CASSRTGSGQPQHF.

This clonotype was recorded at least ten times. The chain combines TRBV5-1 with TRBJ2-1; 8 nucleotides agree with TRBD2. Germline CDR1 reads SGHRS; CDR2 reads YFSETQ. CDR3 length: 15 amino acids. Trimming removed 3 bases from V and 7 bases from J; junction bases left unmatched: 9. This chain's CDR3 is CASSSTGGFMNEQFF. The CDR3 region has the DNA TGCGCCAGCAGCTCCACGGGGGGGTTTATGAATGAGCAGTTCTTC.

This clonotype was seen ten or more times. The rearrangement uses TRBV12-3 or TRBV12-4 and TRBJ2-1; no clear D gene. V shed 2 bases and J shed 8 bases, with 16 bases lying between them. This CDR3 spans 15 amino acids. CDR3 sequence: CASSLRGVWSDEQFF. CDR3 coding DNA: TGTGCCAGCAGTTTACGAGGAGTCTGGTCCGATGAGCAGTTCTTC.